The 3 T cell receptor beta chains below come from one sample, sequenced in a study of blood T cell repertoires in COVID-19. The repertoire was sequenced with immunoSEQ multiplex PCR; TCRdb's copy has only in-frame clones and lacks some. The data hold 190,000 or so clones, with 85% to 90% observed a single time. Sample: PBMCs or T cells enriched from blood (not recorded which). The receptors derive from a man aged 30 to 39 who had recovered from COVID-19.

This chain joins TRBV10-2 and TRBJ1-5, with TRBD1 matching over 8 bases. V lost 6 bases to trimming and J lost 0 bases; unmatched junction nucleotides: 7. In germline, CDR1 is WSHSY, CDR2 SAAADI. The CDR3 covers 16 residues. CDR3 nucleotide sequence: TGCGCCAGCAGGGCGGGGACAGGTAATAGCAATCAGCCCCAGCATTTT. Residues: CASRAGTGNSNQPQHF.

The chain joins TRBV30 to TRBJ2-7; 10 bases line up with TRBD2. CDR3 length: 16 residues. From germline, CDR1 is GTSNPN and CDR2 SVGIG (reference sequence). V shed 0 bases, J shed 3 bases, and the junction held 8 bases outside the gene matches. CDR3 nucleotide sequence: TGTGCCTGGAGTGTACCCCCTCCTAGCGGGAGCTACGAGCAGTACTTC. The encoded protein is CAWSVPPPSGSYEQYF.

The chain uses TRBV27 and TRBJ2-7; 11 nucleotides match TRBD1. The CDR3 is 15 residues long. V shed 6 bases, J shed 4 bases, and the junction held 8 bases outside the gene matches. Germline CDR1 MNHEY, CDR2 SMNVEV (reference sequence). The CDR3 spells CASRTAGTGGYEQYF. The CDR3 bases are TGTGCCAGCAGAACGGCCGGGACAGGGGGATACGAGCAGTACTTC.